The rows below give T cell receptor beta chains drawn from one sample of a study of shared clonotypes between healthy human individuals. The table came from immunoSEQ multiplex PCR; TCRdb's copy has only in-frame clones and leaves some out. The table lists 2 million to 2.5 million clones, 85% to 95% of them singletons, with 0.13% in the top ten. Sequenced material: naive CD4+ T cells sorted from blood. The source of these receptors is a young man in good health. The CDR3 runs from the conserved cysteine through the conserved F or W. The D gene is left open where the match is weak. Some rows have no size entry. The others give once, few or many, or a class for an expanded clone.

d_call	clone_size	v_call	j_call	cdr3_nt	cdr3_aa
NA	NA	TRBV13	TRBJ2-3	TGTGCCAGCAGCTTAGAAGGGACAACGGATACGCAGTATTTT	CASSLEGTTDTQYF
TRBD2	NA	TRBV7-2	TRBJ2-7	TGTGCCAGCAGCTTGGTGGGAGGGCCCCAGACATACGAGCAGTACTTC	CASSLVGGPQTYEQYF
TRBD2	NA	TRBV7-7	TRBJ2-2	TGTGCTAGCAGACCAGGACTAGCGGGAACGGGCACCGGGGAGCTGTTTTTT	CASRPGLAGTGTGELFF
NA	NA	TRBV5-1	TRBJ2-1	TGCGCCAGCAGCTTGATGGGGGGCAGCTCCTACAATGAGCAGTTCTTC	CASSLMGGSSYNEQFF
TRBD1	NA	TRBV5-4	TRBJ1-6	TGTGCCAGCAGCCCGGACAGGGACCTTTGGCCCCTCCACTTT	CASSPDRDLWPLHF
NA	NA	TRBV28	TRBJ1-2	TGTGCCAGCAGTTTTCCAGATGGCTACACCTTC	CASSFPDGYTF
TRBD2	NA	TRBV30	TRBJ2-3	TGTGCCTGGACCGTAGCGGGTCTTAGCACAGATACGCAGTATTTT	CAWTVAGLSTDTQYF
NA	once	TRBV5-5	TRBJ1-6	TGTGCCAGCAGCTATCGAGAGCCAGGGAATTCACCCCTCCACTTT	CASSYREPGNSPLHF
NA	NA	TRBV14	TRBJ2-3	TGTGCCAGCAGCCAAGTTCTGGGCGGCACAGATACGCAGTATTTT	CASSQVLGGTDTQYF
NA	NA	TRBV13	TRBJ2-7	TGTGCCAGCAGCTTAGGAGGTTACAGTACCTACGAGCAGTACTTC	CASSLGGYSTYEQYF
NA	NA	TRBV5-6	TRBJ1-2	TGTGCCAGCAGCCCGGGCCGGAACTATGGCTACACCTTC	CASSPGRNYGYTF
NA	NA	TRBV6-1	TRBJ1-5	TGTGCCAGCAGTCGTACAGGGAGCAATCAGCCCCAGCATTTT	CASSRTGSNQPQHF
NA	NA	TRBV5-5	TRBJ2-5	TGTGCCAGCAGCAAAGGATGGGGGATTGAAGAGACCCAGTACTTC	CASSKGWGIEETQYF
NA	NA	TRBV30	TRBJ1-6	TGTGCCTGTCGGGACTCCCTAGTCGGACCCCTCCACTTT	CACRDSLVGPLHF
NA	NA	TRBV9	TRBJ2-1	TGTGCCAGCAGCGTAGGAAGCGGTACCTACAATGAGCAGTTCTTC	CASSVGSGTYNEQFF
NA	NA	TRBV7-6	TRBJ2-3	TGTGCCAGCAGCTACGGACGGGCAGATACGCAGTATTTT	CASSYGRADTQYF
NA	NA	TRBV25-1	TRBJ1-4	TGTGCCAGCAGTGAACCGGGAGGGGTCGGTGAAAAACTGTTTTTT	CASSEPGGVGEKLFF
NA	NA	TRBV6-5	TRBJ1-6	TGTGCCAGCAGCCCTGGTGGAGGGCGGGGTTCACCCCTCCACTTT	CASSPGGGRGSPLHF
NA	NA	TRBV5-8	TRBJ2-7	TGTGCCAGCAGCCAGGACACTAAAGGACTCCACGAGCAGTACTTC	CASSQDTKGLHEQYF
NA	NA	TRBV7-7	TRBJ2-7	TGTGCTAGCAGCTTAGGGGACGGCTACGAGCAGTACTTC	CASSLGDGYEQYF
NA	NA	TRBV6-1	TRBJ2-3	TGTGCCAGCAGTGAAGGGGGGCGAGGGGATACGCAGTATTTT	CASSEGGRGDTQYF
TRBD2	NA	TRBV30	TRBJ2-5	TGTGCCTGGAGTGCGGGACTAGCGGGCTCCCGGGAGACCCAGTACTTC	CAWSAGLAGSRETQYF
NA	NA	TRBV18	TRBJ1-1	TGTGCCAGCTCACCAGGGGGGGACACTGAAGCTTTCTTT	CASSPGGDTEAFF
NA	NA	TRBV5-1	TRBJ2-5	TGCGCCAGCAGCCGAGGGACTGAGAGGCGAGAGACCCAGTACTTC	CASSRGTERRETQYF
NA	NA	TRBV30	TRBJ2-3	TGTGCCTGGAGGGCCCCAGGGCTCGGGACAGATACGCAGTATTTT	CAWRAPGLGTDTQYF
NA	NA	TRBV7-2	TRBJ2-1	TGTGCCAGCAGCTTAATTGGGGGGAGCTCCTACAATGAGCAGTTCTTC	CASSLIGGSSYNEQFF
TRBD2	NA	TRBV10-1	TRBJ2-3	TGCGCCAGCAGTGGGGGCGGACTAGCGGGGCTCACAGATACGCAGTATTTT	CASSGGGLAGLTDTQYF
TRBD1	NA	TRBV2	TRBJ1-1	TGTGCCAGCAGCTCCGGGACAGCTAATGAAGCTTTCTTT	CASSSGTANEAFF
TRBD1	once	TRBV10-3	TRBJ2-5	TGTGCCATCAGTGAGGAGGGGACAGGGGGGAGCCAAGAGACCCAGTACTTC	CAISEEGTGGSQETQYF
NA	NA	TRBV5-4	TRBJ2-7	TGTGCCAGCAGCTTGGAGGGGCTTCGTTACGAGCAGTACTTC	CASSLEGLRYEQYF
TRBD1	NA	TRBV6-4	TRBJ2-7	TGTGCCAGCAGTGACCGACAGGGGATGGGTAGTTGCTCCTACGAGCAGTACTTC	CASSDRQGMGSCSYEQYF
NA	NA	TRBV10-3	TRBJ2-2	TGTGCCATCCACTCGGGGGCGAACACCGGGGAGCTGTTTTTT	CAIHSGANTGELFF
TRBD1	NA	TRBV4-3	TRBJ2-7	TGCGCCAGCAGCCAAGATGGGACAGTGGACTCCTACGAGCAGTACTTC	CASSQDGTVDSYEQYF
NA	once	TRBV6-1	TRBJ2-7	TGTGCCAGCAGTGCCCGAACAACCTCCTACGAGCAGTACTTC	CASSARTTSYEQYF
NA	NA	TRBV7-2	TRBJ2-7	TGTGCCAGCAGCTTAGTCCCCCCCTACGAGCAGTACTTC	CASSLVPPYEQYF
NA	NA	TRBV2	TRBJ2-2	TGTGCCAGCAGTGTCTCCAGGGCGAACACCGGGGAGCTGTTTTTT	CASSVSRANTGELFF
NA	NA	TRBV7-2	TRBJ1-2	TGTGCCAGCAGTCCCAATGGCAGGGAGGAGGGCTACACCTTC	CASSPNGREEGYTF
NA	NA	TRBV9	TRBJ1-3	TGTGCCAGCAGCCGGACAGCCGGCTCTGGAAACACCATATATTTT	CASSRTAGSGNTIYF
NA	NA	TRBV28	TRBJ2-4	TGTGCCAGCAGCGTGGGTCTAGCCAAAAACATTCAGTACTTC	CASSVGLAKNIQYF
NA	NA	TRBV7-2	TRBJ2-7	TGTGCCAGCAGCTTAGGGAGGGAGCCGGCCTACGAGCAGTACTTC	CASSLGREPAYEQYF
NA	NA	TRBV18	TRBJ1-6	TGTGCCAGCTCACAGGACCTTAATTCACCCCTCCACTTT	CASSQDLNSPLHF
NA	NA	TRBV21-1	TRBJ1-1	TGTGCCAGCAGCAACAGACAGCAGATGAACACTGAAGCTTTCTTT	CASSNRQQMNTEAFF
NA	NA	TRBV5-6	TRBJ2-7	TGTGCCAGCAGCCGTGGACAGAATACCTACGAGCAGTACTTC	CASSRGQNTYEQYF
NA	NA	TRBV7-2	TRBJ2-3	TGTGCCAGCAGCTTAGTGGAAAGAGGAATAGATACGCAGTATTTT	CASSLVERGIDTQYF
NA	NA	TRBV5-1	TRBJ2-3	TGCGCCAGCAGCTTCGCTAGTGGGGGGTCAGATACGCAGTATTTT	CASSFASGGSDTQYF
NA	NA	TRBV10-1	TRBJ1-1	TGCGCCAGCAGGAGAGAACTTCAGAACACTGAAGCTTTCTTT	CASRRELQNTEAFF
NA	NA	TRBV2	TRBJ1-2	TGTGCCAGCAGTGTGGCGGATTCGGGCTATGGCTACACCTTC	CASSVADSGYGYTF
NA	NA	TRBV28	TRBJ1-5	TGTGCCAGCAGTTTCGGGGGGATCCCTATCAATCAGCCCCAGCATTTT	CASSFGGIPINQPQHF
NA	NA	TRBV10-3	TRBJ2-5	TGTGCCATCAGTGAAAGACCCCAAGAGACCCAGTACTTC	CAISERPQETQYF